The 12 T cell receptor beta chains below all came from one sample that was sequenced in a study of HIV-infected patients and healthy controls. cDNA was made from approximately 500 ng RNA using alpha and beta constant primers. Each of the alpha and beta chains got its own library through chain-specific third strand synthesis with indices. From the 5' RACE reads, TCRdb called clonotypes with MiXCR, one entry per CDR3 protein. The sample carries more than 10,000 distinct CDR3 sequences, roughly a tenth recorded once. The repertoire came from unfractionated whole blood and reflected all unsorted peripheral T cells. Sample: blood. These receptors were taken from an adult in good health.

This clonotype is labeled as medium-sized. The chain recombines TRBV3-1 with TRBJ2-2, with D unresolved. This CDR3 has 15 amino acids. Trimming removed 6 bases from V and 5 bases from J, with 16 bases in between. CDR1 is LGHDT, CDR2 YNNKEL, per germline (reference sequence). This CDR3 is CASRGSGLGTGELFF. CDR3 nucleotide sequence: TGTGCCAGCAGGGGGTCGGGTTTAGGGACCGGGGAGCTGTTTTTT.

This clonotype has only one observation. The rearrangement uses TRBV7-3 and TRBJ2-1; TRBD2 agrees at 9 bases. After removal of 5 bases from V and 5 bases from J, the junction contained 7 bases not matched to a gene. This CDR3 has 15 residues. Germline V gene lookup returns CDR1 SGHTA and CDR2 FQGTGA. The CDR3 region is CASSPRLAVHNEQFF. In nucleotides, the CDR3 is TGTGCCAGCAGCCCCCGACTAGCGGTTCACAATGAGCAGTTCTTC.

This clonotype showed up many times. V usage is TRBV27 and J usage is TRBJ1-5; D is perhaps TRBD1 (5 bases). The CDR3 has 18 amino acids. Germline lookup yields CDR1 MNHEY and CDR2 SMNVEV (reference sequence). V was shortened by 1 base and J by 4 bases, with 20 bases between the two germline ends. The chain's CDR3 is CASSLYPPQGFRNQPQHF. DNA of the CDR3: TGTGCCAGCAGTTTATATCCCCCCCAGGGATTTAGAAATCAGCCCCAGCATTTT.

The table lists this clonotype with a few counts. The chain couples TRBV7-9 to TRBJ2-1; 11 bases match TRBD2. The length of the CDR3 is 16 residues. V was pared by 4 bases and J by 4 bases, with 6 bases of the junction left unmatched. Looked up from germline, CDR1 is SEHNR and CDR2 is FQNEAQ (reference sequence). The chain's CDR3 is CASSSLSSGRYNEQFF. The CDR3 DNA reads TGTGCCAGCAGCTCCCTATCTAGCGGGAGGTACAATGAGCAGTTCTTC.

CDR3 sequence reads: CASSFTTRTWTGSGNTIYF. Written as DNA, the CDR3 is TGTGCCAGCAGCTTCACGACCCGAACTTGGACAGGATCGGGAAACACCATATATTTT. The gene calls are TRBV6-2 or TRBV6-3 and TRBJ1-3; 7 bases map to TRBD1. The CDR3 has 19 residues. Trimming at V came to 6 bases and at J to 4 bases, leaving 21 bases not matched to a gene. CDR1 is MNHEY and CDR2 is SVGEGT in the germline V gene.

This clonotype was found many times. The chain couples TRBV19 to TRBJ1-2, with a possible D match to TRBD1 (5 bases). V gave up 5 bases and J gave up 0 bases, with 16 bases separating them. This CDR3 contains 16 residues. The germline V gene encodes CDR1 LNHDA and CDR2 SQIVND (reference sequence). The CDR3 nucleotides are TGTGCCAGTAGTTGGGGCCCGCTTGGGACTAACTATGGCTACACCTTC. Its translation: CASSWGPLGTNYGYTF.

CDR3 nucleotides: TGTGCCAGCAGCTCCGGGACGGTAGGGGAAAAACTGTTTTTT. This codes for CASSSGTVGEKLFF. The chain uses TRBV7-9 and TRBJ1-4; D may be TRBD1 (5 bases). The CDR3 is 14 residues long. Germline V gene data show CDR1 as SEHNR and CDR2 as FQNEAQ (reference sequence). V was clipped by 4 bases and J by 8 bases, with 14 bases between them.

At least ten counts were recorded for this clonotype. CDR3 amino acids: CASIVGPEAFF. The CDR3 coding sequence is TGTGCCAGCATCGTGGGTCCTGAAGCTTTCTTT. The chain is built from TRBV28 and TRBJ1-1; no clear D. Per the germline V gene, CDR1 is MDHEN and CDR2 is SYDVKM. Trimming removed 7 bases at V and 6 bases at J, with 9 bases between. This CDR3 contains 11 residues.

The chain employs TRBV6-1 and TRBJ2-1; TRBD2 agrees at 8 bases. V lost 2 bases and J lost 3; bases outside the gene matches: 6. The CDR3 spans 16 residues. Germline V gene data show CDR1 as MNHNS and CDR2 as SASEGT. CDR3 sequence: CASSELSLAVYNEQFF. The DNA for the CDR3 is TGTGCCAGCAGTGAACTTTCACTAGCGGTCTACAATGAGCAGTTCTTC.

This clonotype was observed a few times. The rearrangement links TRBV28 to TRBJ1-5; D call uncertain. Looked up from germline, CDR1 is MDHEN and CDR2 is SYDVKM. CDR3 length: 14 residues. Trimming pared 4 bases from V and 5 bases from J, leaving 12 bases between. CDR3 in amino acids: CASSSPPGDQPQHF. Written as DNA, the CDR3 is TGTGCCAGCAGTTCACCCCCCGGGGATCAGCCCCAGCATTTT.

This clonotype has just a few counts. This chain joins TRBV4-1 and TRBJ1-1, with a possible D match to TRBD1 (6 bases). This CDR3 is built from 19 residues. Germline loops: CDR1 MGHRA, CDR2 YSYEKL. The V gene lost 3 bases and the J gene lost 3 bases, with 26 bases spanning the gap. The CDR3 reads CASSHEREAAGSGDTEAFF. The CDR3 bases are TGCGCCAGCAGCCACGAAAGGGAGGCGGCAGGGTCAGGGGACACTGAAGCTTTCTTT.

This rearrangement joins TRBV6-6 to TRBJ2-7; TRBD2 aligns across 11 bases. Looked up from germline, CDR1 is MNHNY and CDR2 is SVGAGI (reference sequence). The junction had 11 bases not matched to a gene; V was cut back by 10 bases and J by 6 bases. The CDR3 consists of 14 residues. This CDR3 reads CATGALGLAGEQYF. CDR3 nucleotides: TGTGCCACCGGGGCCCTAGGACTAGCGGGCGAGCAGTACTTC.